A single sample is the source of the 30 T cell receptor beta chains below, sequenced in a study of blood T cells in healthy people across ages. Using a J-beta primer mix together with a sample-barcoded 5' primer, a second PCR was run for roughly 7 to 12 cycles. Each CDR3 protein is one row after TCRdb ran MiXCR on the 5' RACE reads. The table has some 900,000 distinct CDR3 sequences, more than 25% seen once. The sequencing input was blood. Source of these receptors: an elderly woman in good health.

This clonotype appeared many times. J is TRBJ2-1 and V is TRBV6-2 or TRBV6-3, with D perhaps matching TRBD1 (6 bases). Germline values: CDR1 MNHEY, CDR2 SVGEGT. The CDR3 runs to 14 residues. V was cut by 5 bases and J by 6 bases, with 14 bases left in between. CDR3 in amino acids: CASSRITQGNEQFF. CDR3 nucleotides: TGTGCCAGCAGTAGAATCACACAGGGCAATGAGCAGTTCTTC.

In this sample, this clonotype turned up many times. This chain connects TRBV11-2 to TRBJ2-3; weak D call: TRBD1 (5 bases). V was clipped by 1 base and J by 2 bases, with 10 bases between them. The CDR3 covers 15 residues. The germline V gene has CDR1 SGHAT and CDR2 FQNNGV. The CDR3 nucleotides are TGTGCCAGCAGCTTAGCCGACAGTTACACAGATACGCAGTATTTT. This codes for CASSLADSYTDTQYF. The complete variable domain, with remaining parts taken from reference TRBV11-2 and TRBJ2-3, reads EAGVAQSPRYKIIEKRQSVAFWCNPISGHATLYWYQQILGQGPKLLIQFQNNGVVDDSQLPKDRFSAERLKGVDSTLKIQPAKLEDSAVYLCASSLADSYTDTQYFGPGTRLTVL.

This clonotype was observed a few times. The chain carries TRBV2 and TRBJ1-3, with D uncertain. The CDR3 totals 16 residues. Trimming took 4 bases from V and 0 from J, leaving 13 bases between them. CDR1 SNHLY and CDR2 FYNNEI come from the germline V gene. CDR3 sequence reads: CASSVRAADSGNTIYF. CDR3 nucleotides: TGTGCCAGCAGTGTGCGGGCAGCAGACTCTGGAAACACCATATATTTT.

Only a few counts were recorded for this clonotype. V and J are TRBV13 and TRBJ2-1, with a tentative D call TRBD2 (7 bases). The length of the CDR3 is 14 residues. Per germline, CDR1 PRHDT and CDR2 FYEKMQ (reference sequence). Trimming stripped 5 bases from V and 8 bases from J, with 16 bases between. The CDR3 loop is CASSPLGGADEQFF. DNA of the CDR3: TGTGCCAGCAGCCCACTAGGGGGGGCAGATGAGCAGTTCTTC.

This clonotype was picked up a small number of times. The CDR3 coding sequence is TGTGCCAGCAGGATCGGGGACAGCCGAGAAGCTTTCTTT. It is translated as CASRIGDSREAFF. The V call is TRBV6-5, the J call TRBJ1-1, with 7 bases identical to TRBD1. The germline V gene encodes CDR1 MNHEY and CDR2 SVGAGI. This CDR3 region has 13 residues. J lost 8 bases, V lost 6 bases, and 9 bases had no gene match.

This chain joins TRBV5-1 and TRBJ2-7; D unresolved. Germline V lookup: CDR1 SGHRS, CDR2 YFSETQ. The CDR3 contains 14 residues. Trimming cost V 3 bases and J 2 bases, with 12 bases left between them. Written as DNA, the CDR3 is TGCGCCAGCAGCTCGGCCTCCGCCGCCTACGAGCAGTACTTC. This sequence encodes CASSSASAAYEQYF.

This clonotype appeared once. Given a much more abundant clone one base away, this may be a read error. The chain carries TRBV7-2 and TRBJ1-6; 9 nucleotides line up with TRBD1. Germline-derived CDR1 and CDR2 are SGHTA and FQGNSA. The CDR3 has 16 residues. CDR3 DNA: TGTGCCAGCAGCTTAGGGGCCGGGACAGGGCATTCACCCCCCCACTTT. Translated, it gives CASSLGAGTGHSPPHF.

A word on this clonotype: This sequence may be a read error, since a much larger clone differs from it by one base. This chain connects TRBV7-2 to TRBJ2-5; D unclear. V gave up 5 bases and J gave up 5 bases, with 15 bases separating them. Germline assignment: CDR1 SGHTA and CDR2 FQGNSA. This CDR3 comprises 14 residues. DNA for the CDR3: TGTGCCAGCAGCATCCCTGGGGTAAGGGAGACCCAGTACTTC. This sequence encodes CASSIPGVRETQYF.

As concerns this clonotype: Just one base apart from a much larger clone, this may be a read error. In DNA, the CDR3 is TGCAGTGCAATGAGGGCTGGGGCCAACGTCCGGACTTTC. It codes for CSAMRAGANVRTF. V gene TRBV20-1 combines with J gene TRBJ2-6; D is perhaps TRBD1 or TRBD2 (5 bases each). The length of the CDR3 is 13 residues. Germline V gene sequence: CDR1 DFQATT, CDR2 SNEGSKA (reference sequence).

This clonotype was counted between two and nine times. A much more abundant neighbour one base away suggests this may be a read error. This chain links TRBV6-6 with TRBJ2-3; 9 bases align to TRBD1. This CDR3 comprises 17 residues. The J segment lost 2 bases and the V segment lost 6 bases, leaving 12 bases of the junction unmatched. Germline lookup yields CDR1 MNHNY and CDR2 SVGAGI (reference sequence). CDR3 DNA sequence: TGTGCCAGCAGGGGGCAGAGGACAGGGGCGAACACAGATACGCAGTATTTT. The encoded protein is CASRGQRTGANTDTQYF.

V and J are TRBV21-1 and TRBJ1-1; no check of the table's D call, TRBD1, against the DNA was made. TRBV21-1 is reported as a pseudogene. The CDR3 is 14 residues long. The CDR3 nucleotides are TGTGCCACCCATGACGGGGGAGTGGACACTGAAGCTTTCTTT. It codes for CATHDGGVDTEAFF.

The chain is built from TRBV29-1 and TRBJ2-7; 7 nucleotides align to TRBD1. Germline V gene sequence: CDR1 SQVTM, CDR2 ANQGSEA. With 6 bases clipped from V and 0 bases from J, the junction kept 11 bases outside the gene matches. The CDR3 is 15 amino acids. CDR3 residues: CSVKGQRWSSYEQYF. The DNA for the CDR3 is TGCAGCGTGAAGGGACAGAGGTGGAGCTCCTACGAGCAGTACTTC.

There are many counts of this clonotype. CDR3 residues: CASSQGQGAPSYEQYF. The CDR3 nucleotides are TGCGCCAGCAGCCAAGGGCAGGGGGCACCCTCCTACGAGCAGTACTTC. This chain links TRBV4-3 with TRBJ2-7; 8 bases are a match to TRBD1. CDR3 length: 16 residues. Germline V lookup: CDR1 LGHNA, CDR2 YSLEER. V gave up 1 base and J gave up 0 bases; unmatched junction bases: 5.

This clonotype showed up many times. The chain carries TRBV18 and TRBJ2-5; D is uncertain. There are 13 residues in the CDR3. Germline CDR1 KGHSH, CDR2 LQKENI. Deletions cut 0 bases from V and 6 bases from J, with 8 bases between. In DNA, the CDR3 is TGTGCCAGCTCACCACCGGAAGTAAAGACCCAGTACTTC. Amino acids: CASSPPEVKTQYF.

The rearrangement uses TRBV7-8 and TRBJ1-1, with D hard to call. The CDR3 totals 16 residues. In germline, CDR1 is SGHVS, CDR2 FQNEAQ. V gave up 4 bases and J gave up 11 bases, with 26 bases separating them. The CDR3 DNA sequence: TGTGCCAGCAGCTACCCGGGAACGGAGGCCCCCCGGAGCGCTTTCTTT. Encoded protein: CASSYPGTEAPRSAFF. Filled out from reference TRBV7-8 and TRBJ1-1, the complete variable domain reads GAGVSQSPRYKVAKRGQDVALRCDPISGHVSLFWYQQALGQGPEFLTYFQNEAQLDKSGLPSDRFFAERPEGSVSTLKIQRTQQEDSAVYLCASSYPGTEAPRSAFFGQGTRLTVV.

Only a few counts were recorded for this clonotype. The gene calls are TRBV5-6 and TRBJ2-2; D remains ambiguous. Trimming stripped 2 bases from V and 1 base from J, with 9 bases between. This CDR3 has 15 residues. Looked up from germline, CDR1 is SGHDT and CDR2 is YYEEEE. CDR3 loop: CASSFGAENTGELFF. The CDR3 nucleotides are TGTGCCAGCAGCTTTGGTGCCGAGAACACCGGGGAGCTGTTTTTT.

On this clonotype: A much larger clone lies a single base off, so this may be a read error. This sequence joins TRBV15 and TRBJ2-5, with D uncertain. The CDR3 length is 14 residues. Germline V lookup: CDR1 LNHNV, CDR2 YYDKDF (reference sequence). V was clipped by 1 base and J by 11 bases, with 17 bases between them. This chain's CDR3 is CATSRGHQDNEQYF. In DNA form, the CDR3 reads TGTGCCACCAGCAGAGGTCACCAAGACAATGAGCAGTACTTC.

This clonotype was seen many times. CDR3 sequence (DNA): TGTGCCAGCAGTTTACCCATCAGGGCTCAGCCCCAGCATTTT. It encodes CASSLPIRAQPQHF. The chain is built from TRBV28 and TRBJ1-5; D is perhaps TRBD1 (5 bases). Trimming took off 2 bases at V and 6 bases at J, with 11 bases between the two ends. The CDR3 has 14 residues. CDR1 is MDHEN, CDR2 SYDVKM, per germline.

This clonotype was picked up a small number of times. The V call is TRBV7-2, the J call TRBJ1-4; the D is unclear. The CDR3 extends over 16 amino acids. Germline values: CDR1 SGHTA, CDR2 FQGNSA. Trimming left V 2 bases short and J 5 bases short, with 15 bases between. The CDR3 reads CASSLTPPRANEKLFF. The DNA for the CDR3 is TGTGCCAGCAGCTTAACCCCCCCGAGAGCAAATGAAAAACTGTTTTTT.

The genes are TRBV30 and TRBJ1-3, with D maybe TRBD1 (5 bases). Germline CDR1 reads GTSNPN; CDR2 reads SVGIG (reference sequence). This CDR3 has 15 amino acids. Between the trimmed V and J ends, which lost 1 base and 1 base, there was a span of 11 bases. CDR3: CAWSAGRPSGNTIYF. The CDR3, as DNA: TGTGCCTGGAGTGCGGGACGGCCTTCTGGAAACACCATATATTTT.

V gene TRBV4-3 combines with J gene TRBJ2-4; TRBD2 is a possible D gene (5 bases). In germline, CDR1 is LGHNA, CDR2 YSLEER. This CDR3 has 17 residues. The V end lost 0 bases, the J end lost 8 bases, and 20 bases lay between the germline ends. DNA of the CDR3: TGCGCCAGCAGCCAAGATCGACTTGCGGAGACGGGATACATTCAGTACTTC. This gives the protein CASSQDRLAETGYIQYF.

This clonotype was picked up many times. The V gene is TRBV12-3 or TRBV12-4, the J gene TRBJ2-6; D remains unclear. Trimming pared 6 bases from V and 1 base from J, leaving 7 bases between. CDR3 length equals 14 residues. CDR3 DNA: TGTGCCAGCAGCCGGGCTTCTGGGGCCAACGTCCTGACTTTC. It translates to CASSRASGANVLTF.

This clonotype has ten or more counts. This chain links TRBV5-1 with TRBJ2-3; possible D gene TRBD1, 6 bases. Germline V gene lookup returns CDR1 SGHRS and CDR2 YFSETQ. This CDR3 is 16 amino acids long. Trimming cost V 3 bases and J 4 bases, with 18 bases left between them. The CDR3 coding sequence is TGCGCCAGCAGCTCCCGGGACACAGACTTCGCAGATACGCAGTATTTT. It specifies CASSSRDTDFADTQYF. The variable domain in full, completed from reference TRBV5-1 and TRBJ2-3, reads KAGVTQTPRYLIKTRGQQVTLSCSPISGHRSVSWYQQTPGQGLQFLFEYFSETQRNKGNFPGRFSGRQFSNSRSEMNVSTLELGDSALYLCASSSRDTDFADTQYFGPGTRLTVL.

The table lists this clonotype with many counts. The junction departs from the called germline gene at one end, perhaps through a read error. This chain connects TRBV7-9 to TRBJ2-7; TRBD1 matches at 8 bases. The CDR3 totals 13 residues. Germline V gene sequence: CDR1 SEHNR, CDR2 FQNEAQ (reference sequence). In DNA, the CDR3 is TGCGCCAGCAGCCGGACAGGGTCGGGGGAGCAGTACTTC. Its protein is CASSRTGSGEQYF.

The chain uses TRBV5-1 and TRBJ2-7; TRBD2 aligns across 8 bases. The germline gives CDR1 SGHRS, CDR2 YFSETQ. The CDR3 is made up of 14 amino acids. Trimming removed 2 bases from V and 2 bases from J; junction bases left unmatched: 3. The CDR3: CASSFGGATYEQYF. In DNA, the CDR3 is TGCGCCAGCAGCTTCGGGGGGGCTACCTACGAGCAGTACTTC.

Details on this clonotype: Given a much more abundant clone one base away, this may be a read error. J is TRBJ1-6 and V is TRBV9; TRBD1 aligns across 7 bases. This CDR3 is built from 15 residues. CDR1 is SGDLS and CDR2 is YYNGEE in the germline V gene. This CDR3 reads CASSPRVGQNSPHHF. For the CDR3, the DNA is TGTGCCAGCAGCCCCCGTGTGGGACAGAATTCACCCCACCACTTT.

This clonotype has a handful of counts. The chain uses TRBV5-6 and TRBJ2-1, with 10 bases fitting TRBD2. V shed 0 bases and J 6 bases; nucleotides not matched to a gene: 6. CDR3 length equals 16 residues. Germline V CDR1 and CDR2: SGHDT, YYEEEE. CDR3 sequence: CASSLEFSSGGNEQFF. Written as DNA, the CDR3 is TGTGCCAGCAGCTTGGAATTTTCTAGCGGGGGCAATGAGCAGTTCTTC.

The CDR3: CASSLGFWNQPQHF. CDR3 nucleotides: TGTGCCAGCAGCTTAGGGTTTTGGAATCAGCCCCAGCATTTT. This rearrangement joins TRBV7-2 to TRBJ1-5; no clear D gene. CDR3 length equals 14 residues. The V and J ends lost 1 base and 4 bases respectively, with 8 bases between them. Germline V gives CDR1 SGHTA, CDR2 FQGNSA.

The sample holds many counts of this clonotype. The chain links TRBV20-1 to TRBJ2-3; 11 nucleotides match TRBD2. Trimming took 6 bases from V and 9 from J; bases not matched to a gene: 11. In germline, CDR1 is DFQATT, CDR2 SNEGSKA (reference sequence). This CDR3 spans 14 amino acids. The CDR3 protein is CSAPRDSGGGTQYF. The DNA of the CDR3 is TGCAGTGCCCCCAGAGATAGCGGGGGGGGAACGCAGTATTTT.

This clonotype was seen just once. The chain is built from TRBV10-3 and TRBJ2-1; 12 nucleotides align to TRBD2. The CDR3 is made up of 17 amino acids. Germline lookup yields CDR1 ENHRY and CDR2 SYGVKD. V was clipped by 2 bases and J by 0 bases; unmatched bases: 2. The CDR3 spells CAISEGLAGTSYNEQFF. In DNA form, the CDR3 reads TGTGCCATCAGTGAGGGACTAGCGGGAACCTCCTACAATGAGCAGTTCTTC.